The following is a TCR beta chain sequence with its context. These data are taken from a study of blood T cell dynamics during melanoma immunotherapy. Study details: Metastatic melanoma patients received first-line pembrolizumab or nivolumab plus ipilimumab.

Germline V lookup: CDR1 MDHEN, CDR2 SYDVKM. This CDR3 contains 15 residues. V lost 2 bases to trimming and J lost 3 bases, with 14 bases between them. This table comes from immunoSEQ multiplex PCR, and its TCRdb copy is limited to in-frame clones, with some not included. Of roughly 16,000 clones in the sample, approximately 80% were seen once. Time point indicated: pre-treatment baseline. The chain joins TRBV28 to TRBJ2-7; tentatively, D is TRBD2 (6 bases). This clonotype was sampled from a human donor with melanoma. The specimen comprised blood, sampled from a patient treated with checkpoint blockade. CDR3 protein: CASSLPGLEFYEQYF. The CDR3 bases are TGTGCCAGCAGTTTACCGGGACTGGAATTCTACGAGCAGTACTTC.